The rows below give T cell receptor beta chains drawn from one sample of a study of T cell responses to AZD1222 COVID-19 vaccine. TCRdb's copy holds only in-frame clones and misses some; the assay was immunoSEQ multiplex PCR. The repertoire holds roughly 140,000 clones, about 85% seen once, with approximately 6.6% in the top ten. Sequencing was performed on peripheral blood, taken after recovery from COVID-19. These TCRs come from an adult who had recovered from COVID-19. Both conserved end residues are part of each CDR3. A D gene is named only where the DNA matches it firmly. Expanded clones are given a class, and other clones once, few, many or no size at all.

DNA: TGTGCCAGCAGCTTAGGTAGGGCGGGGGGAGGTGGCGAGCAGTACTTC
CDR3: CASSLGRAGGGGEQYF
D: TRBD2
V: TRBV7-2
J: TRBJ2-7
size: once

DNA: TGTGCCAGCAGCTTAAGGCCTCGGTCAGGCGGGGAGCTGTTTTTT
CDR3: CASSLRPRSGGELFF
D: NA
V: TRBV7-3
J: TRBJ2-2
size: NA

DNA: TGTGCCAGCAGCTTAGCGGTGGGATTCTCTGGAAACACCATATATTTT
CDR3: CASSLAVGFSGNTIYF
D: NA
V: TRBV7-6
J: TRBJ1-3
size: NA

DNA: TGCGCCAGCAGCTTGGGGGGGACTTCTGCTCAAGAGACCCAGTACTTC
CDR3: CASSLGGTSAQETQYF
D: NA
V: TRBV5-1
J: TRBJ2-5
size: NA

DNA: TGTGCCAGCAGCCGAACAGGGGGCGGCAATCAGCCCCAGCATTTT
CDR3: CASSRTGGGNQPQHF
D: TRBD1
V: TRBV13
J: TRBJ1-5
size: few

DNA: TGTGCCAGCAGCCCCCCTAGCGGGACGGAGGACAATCAGCCCCAGCATTTT
CDR3: CASSPPSGTEDNQPQHF
D: NA
V: TRBV28
J: TRBJ1-5
size: NA

DNA: TGTGCCATCAGTGAGGACGGACTGAATAATTCACCCCTCCACTTT
CDR3: CAISEDGLNNSPLHF
D: NA
V: TRBV10-3
J: TRBJ1-6
size: NA

DNA: TGTGCCAGCAGCTTAGGCCGGGACACGGGGGATGAAAAACTGTTTTTT
CDR3: CASSLGRDTGDEKLFF
D: NA
V: TRBV7-9
J: TRBJ1-4
size: NA

DNA: TGCAGCGCCCAACAGGGGCGAGAGACCCAGTACTTC
CDR3: CSAQQGRETQYF
D: TRBD1
V: TRBV29-1
J: TRBJ2-5
size: NA

DNA: TGCGCCAGCGCCCCGTACGGTAGGGGGGGGAGGGACACTGAAGCTTTCTTT
CDR3: CASAPYGRGGRDTEAFF
D: NA
V: TRBV5-1
J: TRBJ1-1
size: NA

DNA: TGTGCCAGTAGGATCCAGGACAGGGGCACTGAAGCTTTCTTT
CDR3: CASRIQDRGTEAFF
D: TRBD1
V: TRBV19
J: TRBJ1-1
size: NA

DNA: TGCAGCGTTGAGGGACTAGCGGGGGGGAGGCGCGAGCAGTACTTC
CDR3: CSVEGLAGGRREQYF
D: TRBD2
V: TRBV29-1
J: TRBJ2-7
size: once

DNA: TGTGCCAGCAGTTTACGGCCCGATCAGCCCCAGCATTTT
CDR3: CASSLRPDQPQHF
D: NA
V: TRBV27
J: TRBJ1-5
size: NA

DNA: TGTGCCACCAGCAGGGACCAGGGGGCTTGGACTGAAGCTTTCTTT
CDR3: CATSRDQGAWTEAFF
D: TRBD1
V: TRBV15
J: TRBJ1-1
size: NA

DNA: TGTGCCAGCAGTTCCGGCTACGAGCAGTACTTC
CDR3: CASSSGYEQYF
D: NA
V: TRBV27
J: TRBJ2-7
size: NA

DNA: TGTGCCAGCAGCCAAGGACTAGCGGGAGTCCGTGATGAGCAGTTCTTC
CDR3: CASSQGLAGVRDEQFF
D: TRBD2
V: TRBV3-1/TRBV3-2
J: TRBJ2-1
size: NA

DNA: TGCGCCAGCAGCTTGGGAGACAGAACCATATCGAACACTGAAGCTTTCTTT
CDR3: CASSLGDRTISNTEAFF
D: NA
V: TRBV5-1
J: TRBJ1-1
size: NA

DNA: TGTGCCAGCAGTGAAGCAGGGGCCTATGGCTACACCTTC
CDR3: CASSEAGAYGYTF
D: NA
V: TRBV25-1
J: TRBJ1-2
size: NA

DNA: TGTGCCAGCCGACGACAGGGGGTCTACGAGCAGTACTTC
CDR3: CASRRQGVYEQYF
D: TRBD1
V: TRBV6-5
J: TRBJ2-7
size: once

DNA: TGTGCCAGCAGCTTCCTAGCGGGATATGAGCAGTTCTTC
CDR3: CASSFLAGYEQFF
D: TRBD2
V: TRBV7-9
J: TRBJ2-1
size: NA